These 19 T cell receptor beta chains came from one sample sequenced in a study of CD8+ T cells in alopecia areata. Extraction of RNA preceded its reverse transcription into cDNA, which served as the sequencing template. Measured with immunoSEQ multiplex PCR; TCRdb has only the in-frame clones, and not every one. The table lists some 58,000 clones, around 45% of them singletons. As to treatment: oral pan-JAK inhibitor, 5-10 mg twice daily. Sequenced material: CD8+ T cells sorted from blood, taken at approximately week 36, from a patient treated with tofacitinib. The receptors stem from a human donor with alopecia areata.

The chain links TRBV13 to TRBJ1-2, with D perhaps TRBD1 (6 bases). The CDR3 totals 14 residues. V was trimmed by 4 bases and J by 2 bases, leaving 11 bases between them. Germline V gene sequence: CDR1 PRHDT, CDR2 FYEKMQ (reference sequence). This CDR3 reads CASSSGTLNYGYTF. CDR3 nucleotides: TGTGCCAGCAGCTCCGGGACATTGAACTATGGCTACACCTTC.

Of note for this clone: Mismatch with germline at one junction end may stem from a read error. V and J are TRBV29-1 and TRBJ2-3; D gene uncertain. The germline gives CDR1 SQVTM, CDR2 ANQGSEA. This CDR3 comprises 20 residues. The CDR3 is CSAEDLGHDQIHLPTDTQYF. The CDR3 DNA reads TGCAGCGCTGAAGACCTCGGGCACGATCAAATACATCTCCCGACAGATACGCAGTATTTT.

Only one count was recorded for this clone. The rearrangement joins TRBV30 to TRBJ2-1, with D unresolved. The length of the CDR3 is 14 residues. Germline values: CDR1 GTSNPN, CDR2 SVGIG (reference sequence). V lost 7 bases to trimming and J lost 7 bases, with 20 bases between them. The CDR3 DNA reads TGTGCCTCCTCAAGCGTGTTTGGTCCTAATGAGCAGTTCTTC. This translates into CASSSVFGPNEQFF.

This clone occurred a few times. This chain joins TRBV15 and TRBJ2-3, with a tentative D call TRBD1 (6 bases). Germline CDR1 LNHNV, CDR2 YYDKDF (reference sequence). Deletions cut 3 bases from V and 3 bases from J, with 13 bases between. CDR3 length: 15 residues. The CDR3 bases are TGTGCCACCAGCAGCGGGACATCAAGGACAGATACGCAGTATTTT. Its translation: CATSSGTSRTDTQYF.

In its sample, this clone was seen once. This rearrangement joins TRBV27 to TRBJ2-7; TRBD1 aligns across 8 bases. Germline values: CDR1 MNHEY, CDR2 SMNVEV (reference sequence). The CDR3 is 12 amino acids. The junction had 2 bases not matched to a gene; V was cut back by 4 bases and J by 6 bases. CDR3 bases: TGTGCCAGCAGTTCGGACAGGGCCGAGCAGTACTTC. It is translated as CASSSDRAEQYF.

This clone was seen only a few times. V usage is TRBV7-9 and J usage is TRBJ2-1; unclear D gene. The CDR3 is 12 residues long. The germline V and J ends were trimmed by 1 base and 5 bases, with 3 bases remaining between them. Germline CDR1 is SEHNR and CDR2 is FQNEAQ (reference sequence). The CDR3 coding sequence is TGTGCCAGCAGCTTAGTCCACAATGAGCAGTTCTTC. The encoded protein is CASSLVHNEQFF.

The rearrangement joins TRBV11-2 to TRBJ2-3, with D possibly TRBD1 on 6 matching bases. This CDR3 is built from 16 residues. Trimming stripped 0 bases from V and 0 bases from J, with 10 bases between. Germline V CDR1 and CDR2: SGHAT, FQNNGV. The CDR3 loop is CASSLDGGPSTDTQYF. CDR3 in DNA: TGTGCCAGCAGCTTAGATGGGGGCCCTAGCACAGATACGCAGTATTTT.

In its sample, this clone was seen a few times. This chain joins TRBV30 and TRBJ1-5; D gene uncertain. The CDR3 is 17 residues long. Deletions cut 3 bases from V and 0 bases from J, with 18 bases between. CDR1 is GTSNPN and CDR2 is SVGIG in the germline V gene (reference sequence). The CDR3 protein is CAWSPATLQHSNQPQHF. CDR3 in DNA: TGTGCCTGGAGCCCCGCGACTTTGCAGCATAGCAATCAGCCCCAGCATTTT.

CDR3 loop: CASSFSGRGNEQFF. The DNA for the CDR3 is TGTGCCAGCAGTTTTAGCGGGAGGGGGAATGAGCAGTTCTTC. V usage is TRBV27 and J usage is TRBJ2-1; 11 bases agree with TRBD2. The germline V gene encodes CDR1 MNHEY and CDR2 SMNVEV (reference sequence). The J segment lost 7 bases and the V segment lost 3 bases, leaving 2 bases of the junction unmatched. This CDR3 is built from 14 residues.

This clone was detected a few times. This chain connects TRBV7-9 to TRBJ1-2, with 10 bases fitting TRBD1. The CDR3 extends over 14 amino acids. Germline V gene sequence: CDR1 SEHNR, CDR2 FQNEAQ (reference sequence). Losses at the gene ends were 6 bases for V and 4 bases for J; bases not matched to a gene: 5. The CDR3 loop reads CASSRQGASYGYTF. The CDR3 bases are TGTGCCAGCAGTCGACAGGGGGCCTCCTATGGCTACACCTTC.

This clone was seen only a few times. The rearrangement joins TRBV25-1 to TRBJ1-1, with a possible D match to TRBD1 (6 bases). The CDR3 runs to 14 residues. Germline CDR1 reads MGHDK; CDR2 reads SYGVNS. Trimming removed 6 bases at V and 1 base at J, with 12 bases between. CDR3 in DNA: TGTGCCAGCAGGCAGACAGGTTCGAACACTGAAGCTTTCTTT. It codes for CASRQTGSNTEAFF.

The chain recombines TRBV5-1 with TRBJ2-5, with 11 bases identical to TRBD2. The CDR3 totals 13 residues. The germline CDR1 and CDR2 sequences are SGHRS and YFSETQ. J lost 3 bases, V lost 9 bases, and 4 bases had no gene match. CDR3 protein: CATRLAGKETQYF. The CDR3 DNA reads as TGCGCCACCAGACTAGCGGGAAAAGAGACCCAGTACTTC.

This clone appeared once. The rearrangement joins TRBV15 to TRBJ2-5; TRBD1 agrees at 10 bases. The V segment lost 6 bases and the J segment 9 bases; nucleotides outside the gene matches: 10. From germline, CDR1 is LNHNV and CDR2 YYDKDF (reference sequence). This CDR3 has 14 residues. The CDR3 is CATRPGTGDRAQYF. In DNA form, the CDR3 reads TGTGCCACCAGGCCCGGGACAGGGGACAGGGCCCAGTACTTC.

Comments on this clone: Other DNA variants within this sample encode the same CDR3. The chain uses TRBV29-1 and TRBJ2-7; TRBD1 or TRBD2 may be the D gene (5 bases each). V was pared by 2 bases and J by 2 bases, with 10 bases between. The CDR3 is made up of 13 amino acids. Germline values: CDR1 SQVTM, CDR2 ANQGSEA. The CDR3 bases are TGCAGCGTTGAAACCGGGACCCCCTACGAGCAGTACTTC. Translation gives CSVETGTPYEQYF.

The chain joins TRBV5-6 to TRBJ1-2; D remains ambiguous. There are 12 residues in the CDR3. Germline-derived CDR1 and CDR2 are SGHDT and YYEEEE. The V and J ends lost 4 bases and 8 bases respectively, with 12 bases between them. Here the CDR3 reads CASSGGLRGYTF. The CDR3 region has the DNA TGTGCCAGCAGCGGAGGGTTAAGGGGCTACACCTTC.

V is TRBV29-1 and J is TRBJ2-7, with 7 bases aligning to TRBD2. CDR3 length: 12 residues. Trimming at V came to 4 bases and at J to 3 bases, leaving 3 bases not matched to a gene. From germline, CDR1 is SQVTM and CDR2 ANQGSEA. The chain's CDR3 is CSVGGGSYEQYF. The DNA of the CDR3 is TGCAGCGTTGGTGGCGGGAGCTACGAGCAGTACTTC.

The chain employs TRBV7-2 and TRBJ2-3; D may be TRBD2 (6 bases). From germline, CDR1 is SGHTA and CDR2 FQGNSA. The germline V and J ends were trimmed by 5 bases and 11 bases, with 17 bases remaining between them. The CDR3 spans 13 residues. The CDR3 reads CASSLNLLGGQYF. The CDR3 DNA is TGTGCCAGCAGCCTCAACTTACTCGGGGGGCAGTATTTT.

The rearrangement links TRBV29-1 to TRBJ2-7; 7 nucleotides agree with TRBD1. J lost 4 bases, V lost 0 bases, and 9 bases had no gene match. This CDR3 region has 15 residues. Per the germline V gene, CDR1 is SQVTM and CDR2 is ANQGSEA. CDR3 sequence reads: CSVEDPSTGEYEQYF. In DNA form, the CDR3 reads TGCAGCGTTGAAGATCCCAGCACAGGGGAATACGAGCAGTACTTC.

This clone was observed a few times. The rearrangement links TRBV30 to TRBJ2-3, with 11 bases lining up with TRBD2. The germline V gene encodes CDR1 GTSNPN and CDR2 SVGIG (reference sequence). The CDR3 is made up of 15 amino acids. V lost 3 bases, J lost 4 bases, and 6 bases stayed unmatched. The CDR3 DNA sequence: TGTGCCTGGAGCCCGACTAGCGGGATCGCAGATACGCAGTATTTT. Translating it yields CAWSPTSGIADTQYF.